Reported below is one T cell receptor beta chain. The antigen is not known. These data originate in a study of T-cell reconstitution after alpha-beta-depleted transplantation in children. Findings and limits, study-wide: Some patients showed high day-60 TCRbeta diversity, which derived from surviving recipient T cells and thymic progenitors. Expanded graft clones, several hundred of them, were reportedly the source of alpha-beta T cells about two months after transplant. Newly produced T cells mostly accounted for T-cell counts and diversity one year post-transplant.

The V gene end was trimmed by 4 bases and the J gene end by 6 bases; junction bases not matched to a gene: 8. CDR3 length: 15 residues. Looked up from germline, CDR1 is MNHEY and CDR2 is SVGAGI. Using unique molecular identifiers, the investigators prepared the TCRbeta library. TCRdb reanalysed the PCR reads using MiXCR and keeps one entry per CDR3 protein. The sample yields approximately 97,000 distinct CDR3 sequences, roughly 7.2% seen once. Sample: PBMCs, taken before TCRalphabeta/CD19-depleted stem cell transplant. The sequence was collected from a boy between 2 and 10 years old with acute lymphoblastic leukemia, due to receive a stem cell transplant. The rearrangement uses TRBV6-5 and TRBJ2-1; 8 bases line up with TRBD1. CDR3 in DNA: TGTGCCAGCAGTTTTGTGGCAGGGGGCATCAATGAGCAGTTCTTC. It specifies CASSFVAGGINEQFF.